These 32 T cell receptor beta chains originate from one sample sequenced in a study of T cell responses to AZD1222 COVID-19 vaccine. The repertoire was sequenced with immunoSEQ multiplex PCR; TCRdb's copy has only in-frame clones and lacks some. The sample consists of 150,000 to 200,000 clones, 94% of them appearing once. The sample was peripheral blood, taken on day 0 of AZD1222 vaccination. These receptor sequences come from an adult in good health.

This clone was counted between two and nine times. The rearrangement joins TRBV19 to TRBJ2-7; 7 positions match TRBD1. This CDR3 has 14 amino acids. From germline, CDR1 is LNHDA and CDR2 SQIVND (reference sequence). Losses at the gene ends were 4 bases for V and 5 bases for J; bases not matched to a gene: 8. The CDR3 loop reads CASSKEVGGDEQYF. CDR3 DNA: TGTGCCAGTAGTAAGGAGGTAGGGGGCGACGAGCAGTACTTC.

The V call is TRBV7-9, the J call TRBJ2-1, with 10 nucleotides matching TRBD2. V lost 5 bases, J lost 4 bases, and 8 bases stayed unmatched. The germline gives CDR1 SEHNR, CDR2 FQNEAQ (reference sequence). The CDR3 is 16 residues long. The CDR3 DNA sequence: TGTGCCAGCAGCCCTAGCGGGGGTAGAGCATACAATGAGCAGTTCTTC. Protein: CASSPSGGRAYNEQFF.

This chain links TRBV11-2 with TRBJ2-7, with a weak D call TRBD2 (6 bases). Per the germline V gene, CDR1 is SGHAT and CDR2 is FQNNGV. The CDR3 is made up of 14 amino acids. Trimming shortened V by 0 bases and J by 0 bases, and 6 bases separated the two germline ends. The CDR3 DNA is TGTGCCAGCAGCTTAGAGGACTACTCCTACGAGCAGTACTTC. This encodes CASSLEDYSYEQYF.

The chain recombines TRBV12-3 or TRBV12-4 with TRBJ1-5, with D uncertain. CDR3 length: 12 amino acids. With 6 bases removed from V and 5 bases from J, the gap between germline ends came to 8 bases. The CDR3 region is CASSGIDQPQHF. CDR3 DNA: TGTGCCAGCAGCGGAATCGATCAGCCCCAGCATTTT.

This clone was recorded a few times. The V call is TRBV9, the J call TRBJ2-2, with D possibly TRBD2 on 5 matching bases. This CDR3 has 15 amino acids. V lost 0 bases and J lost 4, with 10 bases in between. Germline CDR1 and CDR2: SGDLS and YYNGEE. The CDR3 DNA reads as TGTGCCAGCAGCGTAGGAGGGATTGGCACCGGGGAGCTGTTTTTT. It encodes CASSVGGIGTGELFF.

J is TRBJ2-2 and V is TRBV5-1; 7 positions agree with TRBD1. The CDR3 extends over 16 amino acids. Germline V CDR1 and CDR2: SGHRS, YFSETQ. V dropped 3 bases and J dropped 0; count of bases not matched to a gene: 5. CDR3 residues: CASSSGGQPNTGELFF. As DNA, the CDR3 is TGCGCCAGCAGCTCAGGGGGACAGCCGAACACCGGGGAGCTGTTTTTT. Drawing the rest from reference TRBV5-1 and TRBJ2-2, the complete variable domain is KAGVTQTPRYLIKTRGQQVTLSCSPISGHRSVSWYQQTPGQGLQFLFEYFSETQRNKGNFPGRFSGRQFSNSRSEMNVSTLELGDSALYLCASSSGGQPNTGELFFGEGSRLTVL.

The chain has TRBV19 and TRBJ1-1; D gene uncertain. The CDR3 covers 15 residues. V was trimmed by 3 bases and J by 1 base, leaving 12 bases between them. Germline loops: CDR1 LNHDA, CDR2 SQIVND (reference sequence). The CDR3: CASSIFGRKNTEAFF. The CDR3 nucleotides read TGTGCCAGTAGTATTTTTGGCCGCAAGAACACTGAAGCTTTCTTT. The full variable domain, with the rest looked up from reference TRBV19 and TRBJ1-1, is DGGITQSPKYLFRKEGQNVTLSCEQNLNHDAMYWYRQDPGQGLRLIYYSQIVNDFQKGDIAEGYSVSREKKESFPLTVTSAQKNPTAFYLCASSIFGRKNTEAFFGQGTRLTVV.

CDR3 coding DNA: TGTGCCAGCAGCCCTCGAACCAACACTGAAGCTTTCTTT. Its protein is CASSPRTNTEAFF. This chain links TRBV9 with TRBJ1-1; the D is unclear. Germline values: CDR1 SGDLS, CDR2 YYNGEE. The CDR3 length is 13 residues. Between the trimmed V and J ends, which lost 4 bases and 2 bases, there was a span of 9 bases.

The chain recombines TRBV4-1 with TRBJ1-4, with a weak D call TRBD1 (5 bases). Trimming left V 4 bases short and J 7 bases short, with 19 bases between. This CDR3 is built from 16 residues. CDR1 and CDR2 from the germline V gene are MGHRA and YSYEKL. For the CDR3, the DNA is TGCGCCAGCAGCCCTCCCTCCGGGGGATTCGGTGAAAAACTGTTTTTT. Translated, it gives CASSPPSGGFGEKLFF.

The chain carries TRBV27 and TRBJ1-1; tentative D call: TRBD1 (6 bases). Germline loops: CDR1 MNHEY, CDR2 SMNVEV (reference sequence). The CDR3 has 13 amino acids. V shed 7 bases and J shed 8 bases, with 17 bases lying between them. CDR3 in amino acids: CASTPYGGMEAFF. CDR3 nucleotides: TGTGCCAGCACCCCTTACGGGGGCATGGAAGCTTTCTTT.

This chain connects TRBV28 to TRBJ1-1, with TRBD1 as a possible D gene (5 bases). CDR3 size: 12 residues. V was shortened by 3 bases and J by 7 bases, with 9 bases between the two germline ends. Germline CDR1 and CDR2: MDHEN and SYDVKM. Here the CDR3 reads CASSFQGLEAFF. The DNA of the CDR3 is TGTGCCAGCAGTTTCCAGGGTCTTGAAGCTTTCTTT.

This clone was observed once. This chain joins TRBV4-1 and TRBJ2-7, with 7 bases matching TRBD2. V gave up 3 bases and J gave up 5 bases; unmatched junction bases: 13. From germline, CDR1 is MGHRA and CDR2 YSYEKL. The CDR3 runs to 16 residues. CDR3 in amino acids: CASSHDTLARENEQYF. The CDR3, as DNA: TGCGCCAGCAGCCACGACACCCTAGCGCGGGAGAACGAGCAGTACTTC.

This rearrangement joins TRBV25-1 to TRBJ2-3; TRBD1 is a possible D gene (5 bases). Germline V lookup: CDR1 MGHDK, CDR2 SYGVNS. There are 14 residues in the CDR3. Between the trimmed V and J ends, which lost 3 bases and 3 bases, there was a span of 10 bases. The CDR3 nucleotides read TGTGCCAGCAGTGACCGACAGACTACAGATACGCAGTATTTT. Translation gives CASSDRQTTDTQYF.

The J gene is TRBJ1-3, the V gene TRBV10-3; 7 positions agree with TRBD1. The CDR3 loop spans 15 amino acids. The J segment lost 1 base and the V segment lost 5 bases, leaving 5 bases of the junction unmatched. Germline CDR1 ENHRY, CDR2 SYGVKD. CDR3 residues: CAISTGVASGNTIYF. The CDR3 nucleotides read TGTGCCATCAGTACAGGGGTGGCATCTGGAAACACCATATATTTT.

The CDR3 region is CASSLAGVTPGNTIYF. Written as DNA, the CDR3 is TGTGCCAGCAGCTTAGCCGGGGTAACCCCTGGAAACACCATATATTTT. The V call is TRBV7-2, the J call TRBJ1-3; D not certain. CDR3 size: 16 residues. In germline, CDR1 is SGHTA, CDR2 FQGNSA. Between the trimmed V and J ends, which lost 0 bases and 2 bases, there was a span of 11 bases.

For the CDR3, the DNA is TGCAGCGTTGATTACGGATTGAACACTGAAGCTTTCTTT. Translation: CSVDYGLNTEAFF. The rearrangement links TRBV29-1 to TRBJ1-1, with no clear D. V shed 3 bases and J shed 0 bases, with 8 bases lying between them. The CDR3 has 13 residues. Germline V gene sequence: CDR1 SQVTM, CDR2 ANQGSEA. The variable domain in full, completed from reference TRBV29-1 and TRBJ1-1, reads SAVISQKPSRDICQRGTSLTIQCQVDSQVTMMFWYRQQPGQSLTLIATANQGSEATYESGFVIDKFPISRPNLTFSTLTVSNMSPEDSSIYLCSVDYGLNTEAFFGQGTRLTVV.

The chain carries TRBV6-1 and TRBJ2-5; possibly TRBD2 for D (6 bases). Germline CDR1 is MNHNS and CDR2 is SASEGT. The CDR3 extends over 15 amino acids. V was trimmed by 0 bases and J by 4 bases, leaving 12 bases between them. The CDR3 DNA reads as TGTGCCAGCAGTGAAGCGGAGGGCGGTAGAGAGACCCAGTACTTC. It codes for CASSEAEGGRETQYF.

This chain's CDR3 is CASSHPGSTEAFF. The CDR3 DNA reads TGTGCCAGCAGCCACCCAGGGAGCACTGAAGCTTTCTTT. The chain joins TRBV11-3 to TRBJ1-1, with D possibly TRBD1 on 5 matching bases. V lost 5 bases to trimming and J lost 4 bases, with 11 bases between them. This CDR3 contains 13 residues. CDR1 is SGHNT and CDR2 is YENEEA in the germline V gene.

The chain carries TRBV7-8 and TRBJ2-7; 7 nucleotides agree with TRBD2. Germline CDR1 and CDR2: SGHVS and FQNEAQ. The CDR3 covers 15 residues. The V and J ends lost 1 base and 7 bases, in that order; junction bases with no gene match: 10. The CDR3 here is CASSLGSWGGSEQYF. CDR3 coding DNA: TGTGCCAGCAGCTTAGGGTCCTGGGGGGGGTCTGAGCAGTACTTC.

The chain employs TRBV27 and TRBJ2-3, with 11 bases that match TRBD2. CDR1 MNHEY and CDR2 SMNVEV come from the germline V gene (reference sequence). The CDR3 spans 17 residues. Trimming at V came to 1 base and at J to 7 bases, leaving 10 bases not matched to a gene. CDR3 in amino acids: CASSLYTSGSNRNTQYF. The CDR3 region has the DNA TGTGCCAGCAGTTTATATACTAGCGGGAGCAACCGAAATACGCAGTATTTT.

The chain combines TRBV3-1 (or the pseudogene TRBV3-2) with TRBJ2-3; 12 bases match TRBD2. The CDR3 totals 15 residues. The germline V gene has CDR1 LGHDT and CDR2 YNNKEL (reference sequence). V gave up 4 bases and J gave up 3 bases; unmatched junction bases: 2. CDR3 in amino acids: CASSRTSGTTDTQYF. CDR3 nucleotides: TGTGCCAGCAGCCGGACTAGCGGGACGACAGATACGCAGTATTTT.

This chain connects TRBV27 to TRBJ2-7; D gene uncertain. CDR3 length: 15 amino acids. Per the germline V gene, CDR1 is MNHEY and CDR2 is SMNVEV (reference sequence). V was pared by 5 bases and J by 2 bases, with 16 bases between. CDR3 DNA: TGTGCCAGCAGTGAGAACTTTAGCTCGGCCTACGAGCAGTACTTC. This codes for CASSENFSSAYEQYF.

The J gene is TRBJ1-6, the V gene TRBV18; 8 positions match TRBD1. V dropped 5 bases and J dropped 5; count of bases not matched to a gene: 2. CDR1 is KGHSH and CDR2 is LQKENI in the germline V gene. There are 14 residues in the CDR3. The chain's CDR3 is CASSETGDNSPLHF. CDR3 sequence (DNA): TGTGCCAGCTCAGAGACAGGGGATAATTCACCCCTCCACTTT.

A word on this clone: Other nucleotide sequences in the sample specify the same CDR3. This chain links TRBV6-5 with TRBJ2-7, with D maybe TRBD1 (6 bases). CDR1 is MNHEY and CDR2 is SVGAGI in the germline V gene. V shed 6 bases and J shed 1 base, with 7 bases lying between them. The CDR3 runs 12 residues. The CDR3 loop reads CASSRGSYEQYF. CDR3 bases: TGTGCCAGCAGCAGGGGTTCCTACGAGCAGTACTTC.

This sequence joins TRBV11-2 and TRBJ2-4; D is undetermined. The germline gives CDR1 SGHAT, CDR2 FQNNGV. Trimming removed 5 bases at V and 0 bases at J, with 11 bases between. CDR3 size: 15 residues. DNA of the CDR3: TGTGCCAGCAGCCTTATGACTCTAGCCAAAAACATTCAGTACTTC. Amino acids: CASSLMTLAKNIQYF.

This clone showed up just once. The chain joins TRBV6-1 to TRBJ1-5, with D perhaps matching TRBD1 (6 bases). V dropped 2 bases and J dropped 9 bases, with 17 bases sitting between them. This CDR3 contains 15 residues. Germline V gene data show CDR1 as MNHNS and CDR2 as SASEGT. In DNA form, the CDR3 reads TGTGCCAGCAGTGAATTGGGCCAGGGGCGAATGCCCCAGCATTTT. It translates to CASSELGQGRMPQHF.

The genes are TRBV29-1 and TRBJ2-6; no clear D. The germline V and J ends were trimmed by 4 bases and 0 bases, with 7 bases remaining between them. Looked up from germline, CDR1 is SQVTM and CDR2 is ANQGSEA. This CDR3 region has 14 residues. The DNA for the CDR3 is TGCAGCGTTGCTGTATTCTCTGGGGCCAACGTCCTGACTTTC. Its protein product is CSVAVFSGANVLTF.

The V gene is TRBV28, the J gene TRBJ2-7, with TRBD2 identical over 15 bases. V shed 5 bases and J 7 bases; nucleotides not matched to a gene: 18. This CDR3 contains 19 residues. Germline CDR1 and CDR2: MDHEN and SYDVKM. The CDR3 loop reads CASSPLRTSGRAAPREQYF. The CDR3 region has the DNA TGTGCCAGCAGTCCCTTGCGGACTAGCGGGAGGGCCGCGCCGAGGGAGCAGTACTTC. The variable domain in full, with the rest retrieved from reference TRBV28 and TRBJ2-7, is DVKVTQSSRYLVKRTGEKVFLECVQDMDHENMFWYRQDPGLGLRLIYFSYDVKMKEKGDIPEGYSVSREKKERFSLILESASTNQTSMYLCASSPLRTSGRAAPREQYFGPGTRLTVT.

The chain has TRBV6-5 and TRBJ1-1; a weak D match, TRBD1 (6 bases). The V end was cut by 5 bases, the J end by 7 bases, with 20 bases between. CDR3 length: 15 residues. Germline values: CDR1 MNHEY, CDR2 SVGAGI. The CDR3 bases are TGTGCCAGCAGTCTCGACCCTGGACAGACCCGTGAAGCTTTCTTT. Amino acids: CASSLDPGQTREAFF.

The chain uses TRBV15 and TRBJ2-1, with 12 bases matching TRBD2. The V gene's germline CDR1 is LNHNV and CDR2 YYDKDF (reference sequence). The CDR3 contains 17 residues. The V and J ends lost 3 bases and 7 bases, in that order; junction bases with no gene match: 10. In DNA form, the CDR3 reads TGTGCCACCAGCAGTCTCGGACTAGCGGGGAAGACTAATGAGCAGTTCTTC. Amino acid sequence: CATSSLGLAGKTNEQFF.

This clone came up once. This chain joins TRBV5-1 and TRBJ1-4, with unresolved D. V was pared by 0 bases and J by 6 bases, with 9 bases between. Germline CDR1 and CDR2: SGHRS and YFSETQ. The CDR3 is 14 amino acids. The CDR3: CASSLEGFHEKLFF. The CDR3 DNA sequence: TGCGCCAGCAGCTTGGAAGGGTTTCATGAAAAACTGTTTTTT.

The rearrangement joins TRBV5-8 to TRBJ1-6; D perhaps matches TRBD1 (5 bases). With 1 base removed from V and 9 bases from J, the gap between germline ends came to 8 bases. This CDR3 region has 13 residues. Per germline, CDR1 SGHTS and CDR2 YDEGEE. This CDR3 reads CASSLRGISPLHF. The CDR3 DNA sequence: TGTGCCAGCAGCTTGAGGGGAATTTCACCCCTCCACTTT.